The 17 T cell receptor beta chains below all came from one sample that was sequenced in a study of low-dose radiotherapy and immunotherapy resistance in tumors. Time point indicated: after trial treatment. The treatment denotes: LDRT plus nivolumab, ipilimumab, low-dose cyclophosphamide and aspirin (RACIN trial). First-strand cDNA relied on TRAV- and TRBV-specific primers spanning alpha and beta chains. The PCR that amplified TCRs ran for around 20 cycles, relying on a constant-region primer and a V-primer adapter. MiXCR was run by TCRdb on the reads, yielding one entry per CDR3 protein. This table holds more than 90,000 distinct CDR3 sequences, around 21% found once. The specimen was PBMCs, collected after low-dose radiotherapy plus immunotherapy. Receptor source: a male donor with prostate cancer.

J is TRBJ1-3 and V is TRBV7-9; D not resolved. This CDR3 comprises 14 residues. Germline CDR1 is SEHNR and CDR2 is FQNEAQ (reference sequence). Trimming left V 4 bases short and J 7 bases short, with 14 bases between. This CDR3 reads CASSSRIDWNTIYF. CDR3 nucleotides: TGTGCCAGCAGCTCACGGATTGACTGGAACACCATATATTTT.

Regarding this clonotype: A far larger clone lies a single base away; this is likely a read error. The V gene is TRBV29-1, the J gene TRBJ2-7; TRBD1 agrees at 9 bases. Germline CDR1 is SQVTM and CDR2 is ANQGSEA. This CDR3 contains 11 residues. Trimming at V came to 7 bases and at J to 7 bases, leaving 5 bases not matched to a gene. The CDR3 region is CSADRGDEQYF. The CDR3 region has the DNA TGCAGCGCTGACAGGGGGGATGAGCAGTACTTC.

This clonotype showed up many times. The gene calls are TRBV2 and TRBJ1-3; D ambiguous. Germline assignment: CDR1 SNHLY and CDR2 FYNNEI. This CDR3 comprises 15 residues. The ends were cut back, 4 bases at V and 2 bases at J, with 12 bases in the middle. CDR3 region: CASSVGGSAGNTIYF. As DNA, the CDR3 is TGTGCCAGCAGTGTAGGCGGATCAGCTGGAAACACCATATATTTT. Full variable domain (rest looked up from reference TRBV2 and TRBJ1-3): EPEVTQTPSHQVTQMGQEVILRCVPISNHLYFYWYRQILGQKVEFLVSFYNNEISEKSEIFDDQFSVERPDGSNFTLKIRSTKLEDSAMYFCASSVGGSAGNTIYFGEGSWLTVV.

V usage is TRBV20-1 and J usage is TRBJ2-1; TRBD2 matches at 15 bases. With 2 bases clipped from V and 10 bases from J, the junction kept 6 bases outside the gene matches. The CDR3 spans 15 residues. Germline V lookup: CDR1 DFQATT, CDR2 SNEGSKA (reference sequence). The CDR3 spells CSARTGLAGGYEQFF. Here the CDR3 DNA reads TGCAGTGCTAGAACGGGACTAGCGGGGGGCTACGAGCAGTTCTTC.

Concerning this clonotype itself: One base separates it from a far larger clone, so it is likely a read error. J is TRBJ2-6 and V is TRBV5-3; D unresolved. TRBV5-3 is given ORF status, its function remaining uncertain. V lost 9 bases and J lost 2, with 15 bases in between. CDR3 length: 15 residues. CDR3 nucleotide sequence: TGTGCCAACAGCTTGGTGACGCCTGGGGCCAACGTCCTGACTTTC. This codes for CANSLVTPGANVLTF.

V gene TRBV28 combines with J gene TRBJ2-7; 8 bases align to TRBD1. The CDR3 runs to 13 residues. CDR1 and CDR2 (germline): MDHEN, SYDVKM. Trimming removed 4 bases from V and 5 bases from J; junction bases left unmatched: 4. CDR3 DNA: TGTGCCAGCAGTTACAGGGGGAATGACGAGCAGTACTTC. Amino acids: CASSYRGNDEQYF.

This clonotype showed up many times. V is TRBV18 and J is TRBJ2-4; 11 positions match TRBD2. Germline assignment: CDR1 KGHSH and CDR2 LQKENI. V shed 8 bases, J shed 7 bases, and the junction held 10 bases outside the gene matches. The CDR3 sequence is 15 residues long. The DNA for the CDR3 is TGTGCCAGCCGAGAACCGGGACTAGCGGATAACATTCAGTACTTC. Translated: CASREPGLADNIQYF.

This clonotype was seen ten or more times. The chain joins TRBV5-1 to TRBJ2-3; D is unresolved. The CDR3 is made up of 14 amino acids. Germline lookup yields CDR1 SGHRS and CDR2 YFSETQ. V was cut by 4 bases and J by 0 bases, with 9 bases left in between. Here the CDR3 DNA reads TGCGCCAGCAGCCTCCTCTCTAGCACAGATACGCAGTATTTT. It codes for CASSLLSSTDTQYF.

The chain is built from TRBV29-1 and TRBJ2-3; weak D call: TRBD1 (6 bases). This CDR3 comprises 13 residues. Germline CDR1 SQVTM, CDR2 ANQGSEA. Deletions cut 6 bases from V and 5 bases from J, with 15 bases between. CDR3 sequence reads: CSVEQGRGDTQYF. The CDR3 DNA is TGCAGCGTGGAACAGGGTCGGGGAGATACGCAGTATTTT.

V gene TRBV20-1 combines with J gene TRBJ1-4; D call uncertain. The V and J ends lost 0 bases and 8 bases respectively, with 10 bases between them. The CDR3 runs 13 residues. Germline CDR1 is DFQATT and CDR2 is SNEGSKA (reference sequence). CDR3 in amino acids: CSAREPIAEKLFF. The CDR3 DNA follows: TGCAGTGCTAGAGAACCGATCGCGGAAAAACTGTTTTTT.

Of note for this clonotype: Only one base separates this from a far larger clonotype, so it likely reflects a read error. This chain connects TRBV11-2 to TRBJ2-3; a possible D gene is TRBD1 (5 bases). The J call may be in error: the DNA end matches TRBJ1-5 better. There are 14 residues in the CDR3. From germline, CDR1 is SGHAT and CDR2 FQNNGV. CDR3 DNA: TGTGCCAGTGGGGCACCCCCTAGCACAGATACGCAGCATTTT. Translating it yields CASGAPPSTDTQHF.

This clonotype was found many times. The chain uses TRBV6-1 and TRBJ1-1; D may be TRBD1 (6 bases). The V gene's germline CDR1 is MNHNS and CDR2 SASEGT. The CDR3 totals 15 residues. V dropped 1 base and J dropped 7 bases, with 16 bases sitting between them. As DNA, the CDR3 is TGTGCCAGCAGTGAAGTGGGGGCAGCAAAATTTGAAGCTTTCTTT. Protein: CASSEVGAAKFEAFF.

This clonotype showed up many times. The chain combines TRBV20-1 with TRBJ1-3; a possible D gene is TRBD1 (6 bases). V dropped 6 bases and J dropped 3 bases, with 15 bases sitting between them. This CDR3 comprises 14 residues. The germline V gene encodes CDR1 DFQATT and CDR2 SNEGSKA (reference sequence). In DNA form, the CDR3 reads TGCAGTGCCCCAAGGGGGGGCATTGGAAACACCATATATTTT. Residues: CSAPRGGIGNTIYF.

This clonotype showed up many times. V is TRBV7-2 and J is TRBJ2-5; D uncertain. CDR3 size: 13 residues. Trimming removed 3 bases at V and 1 base at J, with 6 bases between. CDR1 and CDR2 (germline): SGHTA, FQGNSA. CDR3 residues: CASSLGTQETQYF. The CDR3, as DNA: TGTGCCAGCAGCTTGGGTACCCAAGAGACCCAGTACTTC.

This clonotype was detected many times. V gene TRBV6-2 or TRBV6-3 combines with J gene TRBJ2-3; tentative D call: TRBD2 (5 bases). The germline gives CDR1 MNHEY, CDR2 SVGEGT. The germline V and J ends were trimmed by 5 bases and 3 bases, with 18 bases remaining between them. This CDR3 is built from 16 residues. The CDR3 DNA follows: TGTGCCAGCAGTGAAAGGATCGGGGAGTTTACAGATACGCAGTATTTT. Translated, it gives CASSERIGEFTDTQYF.

This clonotype turned up a few times. The chain combines TRBV27 with TRBJ2-5, with D possibly TRBD2 on 6 matching bases. V was clipped by 5 bases and J by 4 bases, with 14 bases between them. The length of the CDR3 is 14 residues. The germline gives CDR1 MNHEY, CDR2 SMNVEV (reference sequence). Written as DNA, the CDR3 is TGTGCCAGCAGTCTCCGACTGGAGGGAGAGACCCAGTACTTC. Amino acid sequence: CASSLRLEGETQYF.

On this clonotype itself: This clone may be a read error of a much larger clone one base away. The chain combines TRBV7-9 with TRBJ1-5, with D possibly TRBD1 on 5 matching bases. V lost 5 bases, J lost 2 bases, and 13 bases lay in between. The germline CDR1 and CDR2 sequences are SEHNR and FQNEAQ (reference sequence). The CDR3 covers 15 residues. The chain's CDR3 is CASSTGSRGNQPQHF. CDR3 nucleotides: TGTGCCAGCAGCACGGGGTCCAGGGGCAATCAGCCCCAGCATTTT.